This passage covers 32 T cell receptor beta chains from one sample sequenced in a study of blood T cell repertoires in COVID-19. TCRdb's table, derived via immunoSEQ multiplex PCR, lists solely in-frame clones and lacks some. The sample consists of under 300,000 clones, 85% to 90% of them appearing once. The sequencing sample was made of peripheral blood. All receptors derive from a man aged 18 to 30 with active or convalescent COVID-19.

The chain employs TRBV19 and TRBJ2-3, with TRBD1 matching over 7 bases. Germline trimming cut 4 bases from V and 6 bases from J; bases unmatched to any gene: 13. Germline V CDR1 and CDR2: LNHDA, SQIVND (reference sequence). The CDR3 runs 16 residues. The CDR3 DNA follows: TGTGCCAGTAGTACGGGGACAGTTCTTACGGGGGATACGCAGTATTTT. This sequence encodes CASSTGTVLTGDTQYF.

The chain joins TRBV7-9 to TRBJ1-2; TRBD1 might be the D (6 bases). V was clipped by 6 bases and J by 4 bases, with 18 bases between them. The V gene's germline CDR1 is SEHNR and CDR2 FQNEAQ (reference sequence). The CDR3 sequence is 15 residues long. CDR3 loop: CASSPRGRPTYGYTF. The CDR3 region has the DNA TGTGCCAGCAGTCCCAGGGGCAGGCCGACCTATGGCTACACCTTC.

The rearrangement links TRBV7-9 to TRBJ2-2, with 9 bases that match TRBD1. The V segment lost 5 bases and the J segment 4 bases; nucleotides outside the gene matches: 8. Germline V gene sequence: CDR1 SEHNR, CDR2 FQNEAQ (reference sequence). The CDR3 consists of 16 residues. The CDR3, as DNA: TGTGCCAGCAGCACGCGTCGGGGACAGGGCACCGGGGAGCTGTTTTTT. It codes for CASSTRRGQGTGELFF. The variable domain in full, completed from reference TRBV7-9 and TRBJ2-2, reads DTGVSQNPRHKITKRGQNVTFRCDPISEHNRLYWYRQTLGQGPEFLTYFQNEAQLEKSRLLSDRFSAERPKGSFSTLEIQRTEQGDSAMYLCASSTRRGQGTGELFFGEGSRLTVL.

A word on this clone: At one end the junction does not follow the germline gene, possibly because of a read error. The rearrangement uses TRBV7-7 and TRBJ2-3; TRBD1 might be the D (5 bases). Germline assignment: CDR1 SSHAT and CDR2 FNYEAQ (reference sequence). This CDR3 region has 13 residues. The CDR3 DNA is TGTGCTAGCAGCTTATTTGGGGCCGATACGCAGTATTTT. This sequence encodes CASSLFGADTQYF.

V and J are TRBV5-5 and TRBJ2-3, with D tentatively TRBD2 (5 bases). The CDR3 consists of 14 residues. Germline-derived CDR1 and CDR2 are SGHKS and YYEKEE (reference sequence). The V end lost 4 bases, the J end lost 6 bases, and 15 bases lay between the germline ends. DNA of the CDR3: TGTGCCAGCAGCCAGACTAACCCCGGGGATACGCAGTATTTT. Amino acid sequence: CASSQTNPGDTQYF. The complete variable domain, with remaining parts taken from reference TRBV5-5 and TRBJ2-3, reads DAGVTQSPTHLIKTRGQQVTLRCSPISGHKSVSWYQQVLGQGPQFIFQYYEKEERGRGNFPDRFSARQFPNYSSELNVNALLLGDSALYLCASSQTNPGDTQYFGPGTRLTVL.

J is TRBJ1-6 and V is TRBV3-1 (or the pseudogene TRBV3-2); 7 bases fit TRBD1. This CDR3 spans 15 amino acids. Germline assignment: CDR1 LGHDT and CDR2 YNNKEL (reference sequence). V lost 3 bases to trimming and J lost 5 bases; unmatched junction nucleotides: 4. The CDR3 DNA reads TGTGCCAGCAGCCAGAGGACAGGAAATAATTCACCCCTCCACTTT. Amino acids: CASSQRTGNNSPLHF.

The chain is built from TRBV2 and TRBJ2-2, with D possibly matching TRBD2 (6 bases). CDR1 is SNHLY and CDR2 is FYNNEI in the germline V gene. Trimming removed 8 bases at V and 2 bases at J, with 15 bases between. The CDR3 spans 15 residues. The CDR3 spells CASFSGLKNTGELFF. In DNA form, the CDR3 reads TGTGCCAGCTTCAGCGGGCTCAAAAACACCGGGGAGCTGTTTTTT.

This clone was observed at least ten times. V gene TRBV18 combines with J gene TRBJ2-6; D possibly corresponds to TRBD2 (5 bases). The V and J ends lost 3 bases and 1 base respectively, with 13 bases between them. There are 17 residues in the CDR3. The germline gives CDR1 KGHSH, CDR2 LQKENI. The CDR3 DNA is TGTGCCAGCTCACCCGGACGGGGAGATTCTGGGGCCAACGTCCTGACTTTC. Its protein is CASSPGRGDSGANVLTF. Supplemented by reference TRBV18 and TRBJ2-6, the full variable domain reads NAGVMQNPRHLVRRRGQEARLRCSPMKGHSHVYWYRQLPEEGLKFMVYLQKENIIDESGMPKERFSAEFPKEGPSILRIQQVVRGDSAAYFCASSPGRGDSGANVLTFGAGSRLTVL.

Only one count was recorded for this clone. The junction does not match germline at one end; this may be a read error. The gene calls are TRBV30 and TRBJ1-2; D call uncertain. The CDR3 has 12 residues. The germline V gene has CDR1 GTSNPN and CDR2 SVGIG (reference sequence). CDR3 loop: CACSGGGYGYTF. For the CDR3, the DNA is TGTGCCTGCAGTGGAGGAGGTTATGGCTACACCTTC.

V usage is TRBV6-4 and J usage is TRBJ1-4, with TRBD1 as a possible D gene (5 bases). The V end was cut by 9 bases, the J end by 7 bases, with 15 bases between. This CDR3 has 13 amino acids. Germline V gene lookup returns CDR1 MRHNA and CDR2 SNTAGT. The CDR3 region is CASATEGGEKLFF. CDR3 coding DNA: TGTGCCAGTGCGACAGAAGGTGGTGAAAAACTGTTTTTT.

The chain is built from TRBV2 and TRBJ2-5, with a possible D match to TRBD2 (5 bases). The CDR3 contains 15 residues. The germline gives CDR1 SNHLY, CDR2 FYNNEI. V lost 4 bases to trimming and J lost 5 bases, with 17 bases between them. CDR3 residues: CASSASRGVGETQYF. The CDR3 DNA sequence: TGTGCCAGCAGTGCTTCTCGGGGTGTCGGGGAGACCCAGTACTTC.

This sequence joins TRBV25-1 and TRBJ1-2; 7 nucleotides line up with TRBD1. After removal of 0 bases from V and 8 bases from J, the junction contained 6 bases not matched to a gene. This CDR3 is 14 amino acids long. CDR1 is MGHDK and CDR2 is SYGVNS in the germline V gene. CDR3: CASSEYDRAGGYTF. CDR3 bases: TGTGCCAGCAGTGAATATGACAGGGCGGGCGGCTACACCTTC.

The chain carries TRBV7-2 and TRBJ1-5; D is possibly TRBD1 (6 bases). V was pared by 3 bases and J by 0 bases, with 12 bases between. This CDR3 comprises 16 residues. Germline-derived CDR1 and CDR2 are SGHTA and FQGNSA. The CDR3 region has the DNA TGTGCCAGCAGCTTGCAGGGGAGTTATAGCAATCAGCCCCAGCATTTT. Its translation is CASSLQGSYSNQPQHF.

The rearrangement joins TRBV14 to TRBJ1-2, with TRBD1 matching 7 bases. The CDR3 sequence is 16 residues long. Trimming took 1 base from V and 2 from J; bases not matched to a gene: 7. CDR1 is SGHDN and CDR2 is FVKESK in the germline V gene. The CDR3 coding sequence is TGTGCCAGCAGCCAAGGGCCGAGACAGGGCAACTATGGCTACACCTTC. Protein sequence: CASSQGPRQGNYGYTF.

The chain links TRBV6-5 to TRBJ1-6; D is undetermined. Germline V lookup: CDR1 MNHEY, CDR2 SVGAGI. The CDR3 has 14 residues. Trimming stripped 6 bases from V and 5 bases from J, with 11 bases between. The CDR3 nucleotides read TGTGCCAGCAGCAGGACGGGGAATAATTCACCCCTCCACTTT. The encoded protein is CASSRTGNNSPLHF.

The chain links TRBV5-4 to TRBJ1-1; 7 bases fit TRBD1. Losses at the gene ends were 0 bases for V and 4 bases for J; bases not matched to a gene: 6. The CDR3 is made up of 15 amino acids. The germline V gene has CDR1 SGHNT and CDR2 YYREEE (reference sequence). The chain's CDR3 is CASSLDAQGGTEAFF. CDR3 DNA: TGTGCCAGCAGCTTGGATGCGCAGGGGGGCACTGAAGCTTTCTTT.

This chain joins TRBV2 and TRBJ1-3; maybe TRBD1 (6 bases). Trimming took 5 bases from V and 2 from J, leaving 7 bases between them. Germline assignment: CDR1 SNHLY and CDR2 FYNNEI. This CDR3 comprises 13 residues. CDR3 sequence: CASSKGAGNTIYF. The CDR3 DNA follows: TGTGCCAGCAGTAAGGGGGCTGGAAACACCATATATTTT.

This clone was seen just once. In DNA form, the CDR3 reads TGCAGCGCCCCCGACGGACTCGGGGGTGGCTACACCTTC. Encoded protein: CSAPDGLGGGYTF. The chain recombines TRBV29-1 with TRBJ1-2, with a possible D match to TRBD1 (5 bases). V was trimmed by 7 bases and J by 7 bases, leaving 19 bases between them. The CDR3 consists of 13 residues. Germline-derived CDR1 and CDR2 are SQVTM and ANQGSEA.

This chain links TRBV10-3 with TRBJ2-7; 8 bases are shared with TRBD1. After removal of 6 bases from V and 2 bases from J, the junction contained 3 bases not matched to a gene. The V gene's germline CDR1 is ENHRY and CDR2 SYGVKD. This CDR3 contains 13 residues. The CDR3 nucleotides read TGTGCCATCAGCCCGACAGGGGCCTACGAGCAGTACTTC. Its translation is CAISPTGAYEQYF.

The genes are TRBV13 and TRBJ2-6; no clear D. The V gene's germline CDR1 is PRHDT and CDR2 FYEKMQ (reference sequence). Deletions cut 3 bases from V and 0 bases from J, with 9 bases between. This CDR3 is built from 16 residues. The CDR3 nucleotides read TGTGCCAGCAGCTTTACTAAGTTCTCTGGGGCCAACGTCCTGACTTTC. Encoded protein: CASSFTKFSGANVLTF.

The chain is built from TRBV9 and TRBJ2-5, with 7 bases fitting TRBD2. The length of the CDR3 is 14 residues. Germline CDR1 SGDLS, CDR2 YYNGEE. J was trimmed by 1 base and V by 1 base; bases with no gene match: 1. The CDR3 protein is CASSVTSAQETQYF. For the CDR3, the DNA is TGTGCCAGCAGCGTAACTAGCGCCCAAGAGACCCAGTACTTC.

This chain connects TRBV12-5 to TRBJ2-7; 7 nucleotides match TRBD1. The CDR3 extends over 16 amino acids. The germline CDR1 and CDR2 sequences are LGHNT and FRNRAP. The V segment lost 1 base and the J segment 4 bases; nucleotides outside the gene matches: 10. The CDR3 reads CASGLGRDRFLYEQYF. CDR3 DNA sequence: TGTGCTAGTGGTTTGGGCCGGGACAGATTTCTTTACGAGCAGTACTTC.

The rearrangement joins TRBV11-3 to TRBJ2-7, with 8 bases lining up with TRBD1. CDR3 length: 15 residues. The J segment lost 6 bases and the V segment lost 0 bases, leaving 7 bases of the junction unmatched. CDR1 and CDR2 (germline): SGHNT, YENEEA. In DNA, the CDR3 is TGTGCCAGCAGCTTAGAACTGACAGGGGCCCGCGAGCAGTACTTC. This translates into CASSLELTGAREQYF.

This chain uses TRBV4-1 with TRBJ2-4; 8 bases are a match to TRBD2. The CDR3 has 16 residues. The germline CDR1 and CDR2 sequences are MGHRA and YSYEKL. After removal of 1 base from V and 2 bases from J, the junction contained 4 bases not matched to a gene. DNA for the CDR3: TGCGCCAGCAGCCAAGGCGGGGGGAGAACCAAAAACATTCAGTACTTC. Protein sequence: CASSQGGGRTKNIQYF.

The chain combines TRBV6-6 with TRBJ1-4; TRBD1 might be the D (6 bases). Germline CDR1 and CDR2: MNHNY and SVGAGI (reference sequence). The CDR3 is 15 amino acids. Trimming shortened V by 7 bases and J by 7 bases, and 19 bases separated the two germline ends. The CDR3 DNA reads TGTGCCAGCACCGGCCACGAGGACAGCCGTGAAAAACTGTTTTTT. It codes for CASTGHEDSREKLFF.

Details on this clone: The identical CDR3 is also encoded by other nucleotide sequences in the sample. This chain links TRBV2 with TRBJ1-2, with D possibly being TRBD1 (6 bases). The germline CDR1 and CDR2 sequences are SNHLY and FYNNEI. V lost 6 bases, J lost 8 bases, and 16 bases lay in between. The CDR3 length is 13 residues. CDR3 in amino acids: CASSTGTGYGYTF. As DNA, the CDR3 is TGTGCCAGCAGCACAGGGACGGGTTACGGCTACACCTTC.

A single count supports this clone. Here the CDR3 DNA reads TGTGCCAGTGGTGGGGCTGAGGGGACAGGCAACTATGGCTACACCTTC. Residues: CASGGAEGTGNYGYTF. The chain couples TRBV19 to TRBJ1-2, with TRBD1 matching over 8 bases. Per the germline V gene, CDR1 is LNHDA and CDR2 is SQIVND (reference sequence). The CDR3 contains 16 residues. V trimming: 8 bases; J trimming: 2 bases; junction bases outside the gene matches: 13.

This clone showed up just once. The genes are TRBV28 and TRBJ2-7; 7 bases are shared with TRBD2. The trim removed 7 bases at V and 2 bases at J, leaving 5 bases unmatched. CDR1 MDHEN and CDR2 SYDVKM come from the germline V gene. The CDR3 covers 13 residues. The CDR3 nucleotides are TGTGCCAGCATAGGGGAGGGGACCTACGAGCAGTACTTC. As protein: CASIGEGTYEQYF.

CDR3 nucleotides: TGTGCCAGCAGCCTCCCAACCGGGACAGAAATCGGGGAGCTGTTTTTT. It yields the protein CASSLPTGTEIGELFF. The chain links TRBV3-1 (or the pseudogene TRBV3-2) to TRBJ2-2, with TRBD1 identical over 7 bases. After removal of 4 bases from V and 7 bases from J, the junction contained 12 bases not matched to a gene. The germline V gene has CDR1 LGHDT and CDR2 YNNKEL (reference sequence). The CDR3 length is 16 residues.

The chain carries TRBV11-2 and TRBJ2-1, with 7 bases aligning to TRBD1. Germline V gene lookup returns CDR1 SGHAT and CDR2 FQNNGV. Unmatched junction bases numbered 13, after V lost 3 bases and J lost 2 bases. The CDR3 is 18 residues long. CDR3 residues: CASSLKRLRDRPYNEQFF. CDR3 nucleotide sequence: TGTGCCAGCAGCTTGAAGAGACTCCGGGACAGACCCTACAATGAGCAGTTCTTC.

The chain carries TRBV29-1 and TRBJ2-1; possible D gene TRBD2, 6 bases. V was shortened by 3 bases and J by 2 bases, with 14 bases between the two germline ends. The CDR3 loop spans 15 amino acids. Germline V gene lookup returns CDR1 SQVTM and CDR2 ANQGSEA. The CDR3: CSVEAGTSPYNEQFF. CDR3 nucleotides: TGCAGCGTTGAGGCCGGGACTTCCCCCTACAATGAGCAGTTCTTC.

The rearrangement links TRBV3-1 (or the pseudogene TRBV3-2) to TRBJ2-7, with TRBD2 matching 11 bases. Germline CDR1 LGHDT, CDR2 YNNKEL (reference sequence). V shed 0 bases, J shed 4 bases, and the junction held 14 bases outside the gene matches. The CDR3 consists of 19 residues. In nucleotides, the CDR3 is TGTGCCAGCAGCCAAGAAGGCACCCGCTCTAGCGGGAGGCGGTACGAGCAGTACTTC. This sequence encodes CASSQEGTRSSGRRYEQYF.